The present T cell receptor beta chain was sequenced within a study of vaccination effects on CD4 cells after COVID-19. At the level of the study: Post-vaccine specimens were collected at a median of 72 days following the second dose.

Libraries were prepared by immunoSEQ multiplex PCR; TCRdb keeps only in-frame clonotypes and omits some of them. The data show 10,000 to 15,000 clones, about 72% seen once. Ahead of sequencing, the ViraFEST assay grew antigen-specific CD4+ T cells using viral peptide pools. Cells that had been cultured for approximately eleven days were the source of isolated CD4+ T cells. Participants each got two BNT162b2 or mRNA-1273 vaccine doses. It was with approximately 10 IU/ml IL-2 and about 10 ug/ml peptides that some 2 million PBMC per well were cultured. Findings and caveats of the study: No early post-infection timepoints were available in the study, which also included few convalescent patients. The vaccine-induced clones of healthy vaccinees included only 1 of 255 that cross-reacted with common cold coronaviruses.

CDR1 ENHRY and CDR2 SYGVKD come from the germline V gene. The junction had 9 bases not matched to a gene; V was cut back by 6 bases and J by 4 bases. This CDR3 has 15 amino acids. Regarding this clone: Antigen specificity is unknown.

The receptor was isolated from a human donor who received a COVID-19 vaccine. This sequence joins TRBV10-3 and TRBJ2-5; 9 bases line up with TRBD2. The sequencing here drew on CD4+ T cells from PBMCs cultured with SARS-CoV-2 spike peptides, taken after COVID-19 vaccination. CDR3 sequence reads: CAISETAGGRETQYF. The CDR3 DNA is TGTGCCATCAGCGAAACAGCGGGGGGCCGAGAGACCCAGTACTTC.